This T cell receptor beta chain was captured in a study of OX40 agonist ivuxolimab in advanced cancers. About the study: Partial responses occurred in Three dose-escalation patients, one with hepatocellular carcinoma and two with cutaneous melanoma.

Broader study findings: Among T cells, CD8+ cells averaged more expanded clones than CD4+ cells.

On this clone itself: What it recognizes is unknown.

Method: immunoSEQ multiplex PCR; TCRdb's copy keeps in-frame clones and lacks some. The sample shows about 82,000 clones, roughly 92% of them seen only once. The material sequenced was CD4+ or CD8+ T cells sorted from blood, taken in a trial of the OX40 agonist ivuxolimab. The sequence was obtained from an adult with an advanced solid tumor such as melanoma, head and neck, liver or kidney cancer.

The CDR3 DNA sequence: TGCGCCAGCAGTGGCCCCGGGACTAGCGATGGGGAGACCCAGTACTTC. Amino acid sequence: CASSGPGTSDGETQYF. The chain carries TRBV10-2 and TRBJ2-5, with 10 bases aligning to TRBD2. V dropped 4 bases and J dropped 5; count of bases not matched to a gene: 10. From germline, CDR1 is WSHSY and CDR2 SAAADI. The length of the CDR3 is 16 residues.